The 5 T cell receptor beta chains below all came from one sample that was sequenced in a study of CD8 T cells in ankylosing spondylitis. Whole-study findings and limits: Within ankylosing spondylitis blood, a TCR beta motif made up of eight highly homologous variants appeared to be characteristic.

Antigens for these TCRs are unknown. TCRdb itself ran the 5' RACE reads through MiXCR, one entry per CDR3 protein. This sample has around 770,000 distinct CDR3 sequences, with roughly 20% found just once. Sequenced: blood, either unsorted or a sorted T cell fraction (not recorded which). These receptors were taken from a male donor with ankylosing spondylitis.

This clonotype was counted between two and nine times. The chain uses TRBV6-1 and TRBJ1-1, with D hard to call. Per germline, CDR1 MNHNS and CDR2 SASEGT. This CDR3 has 14 amino acids. V was clipped by 6 bases and J by 4 bases, with 15 bases between them. CDR3 sequence reads: CASSPSGWTTEAFF. Written as DNA, the CDR3 is TGTGCCAGCAGCCCCTCGGGGTGGACCACTGAAGCTTTCTTT.

The chain links TRBV6-2 or TRBV6-3 to TRBJ2-7; no firm D call. V was cut by 6 bases and J by 7 bases, with 10 bases left in between. The CDR3 contains 11 residues. Germline V gene sequence: CDR1 MNHEY, CDR2 SVGEGT. CDR3 nucleotide sequence: TGTGCCAGCAGCCCCTCCTGGGAGCAGTACTTC. It specifies CASSPSWEQYF.

This clonotype was observed a few times. The CDR3 is CASSPQGKETQYF. CDR3 DNA: TGTGCCAGCTCACCACAGGGTAAAGAGACCCAGTACTTC. The chain combines TRBV18 with TRBJ2-5; D is ambiguous. Germline V lookup: CDR1 KGHSH, CDR2 LQKENI. The CDR3 extends over 13 amino acids. V dropped 1 base and J dropped 3 bases, with 6 bases sitting between them.

The chain has TRBV7-2 and TRBJ2-7; D gene unclear. Germline assignment: CDR1 SGHTA and CDR2 FQGNSA. CDR3 length: 13 amino acids. The ends were cut back, 1 base at V and 6 bases at J, with 10 bases in the middle. The CDR3 loop is CASSLVQFGEQYF. CDR3 coding DNA: TGTGCCAGCAGCTTAGTGCAGTTCGGCGAGCAGTACTTC.

The genes are TRBV3-1 and TRBJ1-2; 8 bases map to TRBD1. CDR3 size: 12 residues. Germline CDR1 reads LGHDT; CDR2 reads YNNKEL (reference sequence). V lost 10 bases and J lost 8; bases outside the gene matches: 9. CDR3 bases: TGTGCCACCTGGCAGGGGGCAGAAGGCTACACCTTC. It specifies CATWQGAEGYTF. The entire variable domain, with the rest obtained from reference TRBV3-1 and TRBJ1-2, is as follows: DTAVSQTPKYLVTQMGNDKSIKCEQNLGHDTMYWYKQDSKKFLKIMFSYNNKELIINETVPNRFSPKSPDKAHLNLHINSLELGDSAVYFCATWQGAEGYTFGSGTRLTVV.